Each of the 18 T cell receptor beta chains below was sequenced from the same sample in a study of blood T cell repertoires in COVID-19. The assay was immunoSEQ multiplex PCR, and TCRdb's table has in-frame clones only and misses some. The table lists approximately 150,000 clones, more than 75% of them singletons, with 35% to 40% in the top ten. Sequenced sample: peripheral blood. The source of these receptors is a man in his fifties or sixties who had recovered from COVID-19.

In its sample, this clone was seen once. This rearrangement joins TRBV11-3 to TRBJ2-1; D possibly corresponds to TRBD1 (7 bases). This CDR3 has 15 residues. Between the trimmed V and J ends, which lost 5 bases and 0 bases, there was a span of 11 bases. The germline CDR1 and CDR2 sequences are SGHNT and YENEEA. The CDR3 coding sequence is TGTGCCAGCAGCCCAGGGGGGAGCTCCTACAATGAGCAGTTCTTC. Its translation: CASSPGGSSYNEQFF.

The V and J genes are TRBV5-1 and TRBJ1-1; no clear D. From germline, CDR1 is SGHRS and CDR2 YFSETQ. The CDR3 has 16 residues. V was pared by 0 bases and J by 0 bases, with 12 bases between. In DNA form, the CDR3 reads TGCGCCAGCAGCTTGGGGTTAGAGGTCATGAACACTGAAGCTTTCTTT. It translates to CASSLGLEVMNTEAFF.

On this clone: The DNA is left out, because the CDR3 cannot be placed on it with certainty; the CDR3 is given as TCRdb lists it. The chain couples TRBV12-3 or TRBV12-4 to TRBJ1-5. The CDR3 spans 13 residues, counting both ends. The CDR3 loop is CASSLRGISPSIF.

V is TRBV4-3 and J is TRBJ1-5, with a possible D match to TRBD1 (5 bases). Germline V gives CDR1 LGHNA, CDR2 YSLEER. The CDR3 totals 16 residues. Trimming stripped 0 bases from V and 1 base from J, with 10 bases between. The CDR3 is CASSQEYRTSNQPQHF. CDR3 sequence (DNA): TGCGCCAGCAGCCAAGAGTATAGGACAAGCAATCAGCCCCAGCATTTT.

CDR3 residues: CSVLGTRTNEKLFF. CDR3 DNA sequence: TGCAGCGTTCTCGGGACTCGTACTAATGAAAAACTGTTTTTT. The chain recombines TRBV29-1 with TRBJ1-4, with D tentatively TRBD1 (5 bases). CDR3 length equals 14 residues. Germline V gene lookup returns CDR1 SQVTM and CDR2 ANQGSEA. The V gene lost 5 bases and the J gene lost 2 bases, with 12 bases spanning the gap.

The CDR3 sequence is CASNPGRGLTYEQYF. CDR3 nucleotides: TGTGCCAGCAACCCGGGGCGGGGGCTTACCTACGAGCAGTACTTC. V gene TRBV7-2 combines with J gene TRBJ2-7; D possibly corresponds to TRBD2 (7 bases). Germline V gene lookup returns CDR1 SGHTA and CDR2 FQGNSA. There are 15 residues in the CDR3. V gave up 7 bases and J gave up 2 bases, with 18 bases separating them.

The rearrangement links TRBV5-6 to TRBJ1-1; unclear D gene. The CDR3 consists of 13 residues. V was trimmed by 4 bases and J by 0 bases, leaving 7 bases between them. Germline V gene sequence: CDR1 SGHDT, CDR2 YYEEEE. The DNA for the CDR3 is TGTGCCAGCAGCCCTTTATTGAACACTGAAGCTTTCTTT. Translating it yields CASSPLLNTEAFF.

In this sample, this clone turned up a few times. V gene TRBV18 combines with J gene TRBJ1-2; D remains unclear. Trimming removed 3 bases at V and 1 base at J, with 6 bases between. The germline V gene encodes CDR1 KGHSH and CDR2 LQKENI. This CDR3 is built from 13 residues. The CDR3 nucleotides are TGTGCCAGCTCACCGGGCAGTAACTATGGCTACACCTTC. It codes for CASSPGSNYGYTF. Supplemented by reference TRBV18 and TRBJ1-2, the full variable domain reads NAGVMQNPRHLVRRRGQEARLRCSPMKGHSHVYWYRQLPEEGLKFMVYLQKENIIDESGMPKERFSAEFPKEGPSILRIQQVVRGDSAAYFCASSPGSNYGYTFGSGTRLTVV.

The chain is built from TRBV5-8 and TRBJ1-2; TRBD1 matches at 7 bases. The junction had 9 bases not matched to a gene; V was cut back by 3 bases and J by 4 bases. The CDR3 sequence is 15 residues long. CDR1 and CDR2 (germline): SGHTS, YDEGEE. Here the CDR3 DNA reads TGTGCCAGCAGCTCACGGACAGGCGGCGTCTATGGCTACACCTTC. Translation gives CASSSRTGGVYGYTF.

The chain uses TRBV4-3 and TRBJ2-3, with D perhaps matching TRBD2 (7 bases). Germline lookup yields CDR1 LGHNA and CDR2 YSLEER. The CDR3 length is 16 residues. Between the trimmed V and J ends, which lost 0 bases and 5 bases, there was a span of 15 bases. CDR3 nucleotide sequence: TGCGCCAGCAGCCAAGACTGGGGGGGGGCCCTAGATACGCAGTATTTT. Protein sequence: CASSQDWGGALDTQYF.

The chain uses TRBV19 and TRBJ1-3; no clear D gene. CDR3 length equals 17 residues. Deletions cut 5 bases from V and 0 bases from J, with 17 bases between. Germline-derived CDR1 and CDR2 are LNHDA and SQIVND (reference sequence). As DNA, the CDR3 is TGTGCCAGTAGTCAATTGGGGAGAGTCTCCTCTGGAAACACCATATATTTT. Protein sequence: CASSQLGRVSSGNTIYF.

The chain uses TRBV7-8 and TRBJ2-5; the match to TRBD2 covers 11 bases. Germline CDR1 and CDR2: SGHVS and FQNEAQ. The CDR3 is 16 amino acids. The V and J ends lost 4 bases and 5 bases, in that order; junction bases with no gene match: 9. The CDR3: CASSSNSGGAGETQYF. The DNA of the CDR3 is TGTGCCAGCAGCTCGAATAGCGGGGGGGCCGGGGAGACCCAGTACTTC.

The V gene is TRBV7-2, the J gene TRBJ1-5; TRBD1 aligns across 7 bases. CDR3 size: 15 residues. From germline, CDR1 is SGHTA and CDR2 FQGNSA. Trimming took 5 bases from V and 3 from J; bases not matched to a gene: 7. The CDR3 DNA reads TGTGCCAGCAGCCGTCAGGGGGGTAACAATCAGCCCCAGCATTTT. Translated, it gives CASSRQGGNNQPQHF.

The gene calls are TRBV11-1 and TRBJ2-3; D uncertain. CDR1 and CDR2 (germline): SGHAT, FQDESV (reference sequence). Trimming removed 0 bases from V and 6 bases from J, with 4 bases in between. The CDR3 has 12 amino acids. This chain's CDR3 is CASSLARDTQYF. The CDR3 DNA follows: TGTGCCAGCAGCTTAGCGCGGGATACGCAGTATTTT. Full variable domain (missing parts from reference TRBV11-1 and TRBJ2-3): EAEVAQSPRYKITEKSQAVAFWCDPISGHATLYWYRQILGQGPELLVQFQDESVVDDSQLPKDRFSAERLKGVDSTLKIQPAELGDSAMYLCASSLARDTQYFGPGTRLTVL.

The chain has TRBV7-9 and TRBJ1-6; D is ambiguous. This CDR3 region has 13 residues. Germline V gene lookup returns CDR1 SEHNR and CDR2 FQNEAQ (reference sequence). V lost 2 bases and J lost 8, with 7 bases in between. CDR3 protein: CASSLNTDSPLHF. The CDR3 nucleotides are TGTGCCAGCAGCTTAAACACAGATTCACCCCTCCACTTT.

This chain joins TRBV3-1 (or the pseudogene TRBV3-2) and TRBJ1-6, with TRBD1 matching 7 bases. Germline V gives CDR1 LGHDT, CDR2 YNNKEL (reference sequence). The CDR3 consists of 15 residues. Unmatched junction bases numbered 5, after V lost 3 bases and J lost 6 bases. The CDR3: CASSQIWDSNSPLHF. The DNA of the CDR3 is TGTGCCAGCAGCCAGATATGGGACAGTAATTCACCCCTCCACTTT.

The gene calls are TRBV19 and TRBJ2-3, with 8 bases matching TRBD2. The CDR3 length is 13 residues. Germline V CDR1 and CDR2: LNHDA, SQIVND (reference sequence). Trimming cost V 6 bases and J 4 bases; bases outside gene matches: 3. CDR3 in amino acids: CASSGGAADTQYF. CDR3 in DNA: TGTGCCAGTAGCGGGGGGGCGGCAGATACGCAGTATTTT.

The chain employs TRBV5-6 and TRBJ1-2, with 8 bases lining up with TRBD1. Germline CDR1 SGHDT, CDR2 YYEEEE. V lost 6 bases to trimming and J lost 4 bases; unmatched junction nucleotides: 8. This CDR3 region has 14 residues. The CDR3 DNA reads TGTGCCAGCATATCAGGGGGCGCCCTCTATGGCTACACCTTC. It translates to CASISGGALYGYTF.